Detailed here is one T cell receptor beta chain. Its antigen remains unidentified. Given a much more abundant clone one base away, this may be a read error. Every donor gave 9 to 10 milliliters of peripheral blood. Whenever a sample was processed, at least 6 million PBMCs were isolated. This specimen belongs to a study of blood T cells in healthy people across ages. Points from the study as a whole: Relative to aged donors, long-lived donors carried more naive CD4+ cells and displayed higher diversity.

The V and J ends lost 4 bases and 4 bases, in that order; junction bases with no gene match: 2. The CDR3 consists of 13 residues. CDR1 SQVTM and CDR2 ANQGSEA come from the germline V gene. Then a second PCR, running about 6 to 11 cycles, was carried out with a sample-barcoded 5' primer and a J-beta primer mix. TCRdb reprocessed the 5' RACE reads with MiXCR, giving one entry per CDR3 protein. The data contain 600,000 or so distinct CDR3 sequences, approximately 30% of them singletons. The sequence derives from an elderly woman in good health. V is TRBV29-1 and J is TRBJ2-5, with 11 bases identical to TRBD2. The sample was blood. CDR3 sequence reads: CSVVAGGRETQYF. Here the CDR3 DNA reads TGCAGCGTTGTAGCGGGGGGGAGAGAGACCCAGTACTTC.